This entry concerns a single T cell receptor beta chain. This entry is derived from a study of OX40 agonist ivuxolimab in advanced cancers. Trimming shortened V by 4 bases and J by 8 bases, and 20 bases separated the two germline ends. This CDR3 has 16 amino acids. Germline CDR1 reads MNHEY; CDR2 reads SVGAGI. Clones were read by immunoSEQ multiplex PCR, and TCRdb kept only the in-frame ones, dropping some. The top ten hold more than 0.4% of the sample, which has 78,000 or so clones, roughly 92% seen once. The origin of this receptor is an adult with an advanced solid tumor such as melanoma, head and neck, liver or kidney cancer. Source: CD4+ or CD8+ T cells sorted from blood, taken in a trial of the OX40 agonist ivuxolimab. V gene TRBV6-5 combines with J gene TRBJ1-4; a weak D match, TRBD1 (5 bases). Here the CDR3 DNA reads TGTGCCAGCAGTTTCAGGGCCAGCCGAGTCGCGGAAAAACTGTTTTTT. Protein product: CASSFRASRVAEKLFF.